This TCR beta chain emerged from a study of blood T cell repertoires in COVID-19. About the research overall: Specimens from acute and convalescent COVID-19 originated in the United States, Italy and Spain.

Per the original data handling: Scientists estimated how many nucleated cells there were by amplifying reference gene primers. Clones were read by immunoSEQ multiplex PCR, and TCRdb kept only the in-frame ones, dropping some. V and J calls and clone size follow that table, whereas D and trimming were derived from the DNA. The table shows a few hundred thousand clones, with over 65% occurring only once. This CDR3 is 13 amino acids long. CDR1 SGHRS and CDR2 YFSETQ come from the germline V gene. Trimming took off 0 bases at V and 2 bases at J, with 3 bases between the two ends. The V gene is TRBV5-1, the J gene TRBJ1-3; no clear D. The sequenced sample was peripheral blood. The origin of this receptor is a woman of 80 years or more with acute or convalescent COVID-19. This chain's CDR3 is CASSLDTGNTIYF. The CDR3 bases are TGCGCCAGCAGCTTGGACACTGGAAACACCATATATTTT.